This T cell receptor beta chain was documented in a study of shared clonotypes between healthy human individuals. This table comes from immunoSEQ multiplex PCR, and its TCRdb copy is limited to in-frame clones, with some not included. The table lists roughly 500,000 clones, approximately 81% of them singletons. Germline CDR1 and CDR2: GTSNPN and SVGIG (reference sequence). The V gene lost 0 bases and the J gene lost 2 bases, with 10 bases spanning the gap. The CDR3 is 14 residues long. The chain uses TRBV30 and TRBJ1-2; D is undetermined. The sequenced sample was PBMCs. This clonotype originated in a woman aged 40 to 55 in good health. Some clones in this sample may be carry-over from other donors' samples. The CDR3 is CAWSVGNLNYGYTF. CDR3 in DNA: TGTGCCTGGAGTGTGGGCAACCTGAACTATGGCTACACCTTC.